Listed below are T cell receptor beta chains from one sample, sequenced in a study of early T cells in non-severe SARS-CoV-2 infection. TCRdb re-derived calls from the 5' RACE reads in MiXCR, one entry per CDR3 protein. The table includes tens of thousands of distinct CDR3 sequences, about 7.7% detected once. This specimen was whole blood, taken at baseline. The origin of the receptors is an adult who was a healthcare worker with PCR-confirmed SARS-CoV-2 infection or an uninfected control (not recorded which). Each CDR3 is given with its conserved first and last residue. D genes are given only for firm matches. Clone sizes are given selectively: once, few, many, or a class where the clone is expanded.

d_call	v_call	j_call	clone_size	cdr3_nt	cdr3_aa
TRBD2	TRBV20-1	TRBJ2-7	few	TGCAGTGCCGAAACCGGGACTAGCGGGATTTACGAGCAGTACTTC	CSAETGTSGIYEQYF
.	TRBV30	TRBJ2-1	.	TGTGCCTGGAGTCGTCTTTCAGTAGGAAATGAGCAGTTCTTC	CAWSRLSVGNEQFF
TRBD1	TRBV10-1	TRBJ1-1	.	TGCGCCAGCAGACGGGACAGCAATCCGAACACTGAAGCTTTCTTT	CASRRDSNPNTEAFF
.	TRBV11-2	TRBJ2-3	few	TGTGCCAGCAGCCTCACCTGGGGTCAGGATACGCAGTATTTT	CASSLTWGQDTQYF
.	TRBV27	TRBJ2-7	many	TGTGCCAGCAGTTGGAGCAACTATGGGGAGCAGTACTTC	CASSWSNYGEQYF
TRBD2	TRBV10-3	TRBJ2-7	many	TGTGCCATCAGTGGGGGCGGGGGGCCCTACGAGCAGTACTTC	CAISGGGGPYEQYF
TRBD1	TRBV2	TRBJ1-1	few	TGTGCCAGCAGTCCCCCAGACAGGGCGCGAGCTTTCTTT	CASSPPDRARAFF
.	TRBV4-3	TRBJ2-3	.	TGCGCCAGCAGCCTACAGGCTAGCACAGATACGCAGTATTTT	CASSLQASTDTQYF
TRBD2	TRBV28	TRBJ2-1	.	TGTGCCAGCAGTCCTACTAGCGGGAGACAGAGCTCCTACAATGAGCAGTTCTTC	CASSPTSGRQSSYNEQFF
.	TRBV4-3	TRBJ2-7	.	TGCGCCAGCAGCCAAGACGGGTACGAGCAGTACTTC	CASSQDGYEQYF
.	TRBV6-1	TRBJ1-1	few	TGTGCCAGCAGTGAAGATGGAGGGTGGTCGGGGAAAGCTTTCTTT	CASSEDGGWSGKAFF
.	TRBV3-1	TRBJ2-7	few	TGTGCCAGCAGCCAAGGGGCTACGGTTGAGCAGTACTTC	CASSQGATVEQYF
.	TRBV7-9	TRBJ2-7	many	TGTGCCAGCAGCCCCACCCTCCAGGGTTGGGAGCAGTACTTC	CASSPTLQGWEQYF
TRBD1	TRBV6-2/TRBV6-3	TRBJ2-7	few	TGTGCCAGCAGTCGGACAGGAGACGAGCAGTACTTC	CASSRTGDEQYF
.	TRBV9	TRBJ1-4	few	TGTGCCAGCAGTCTCAACAGGGACGCTGAAAAACTGTTTTTT	CASSLNRDAEKLFF
TRBD2	TRBV20-1	TRBJ2-5	.	TGCAGTGCTAGAGACGGACTAGCGGGAGAGGTAGAGACCCAGTACTTC	CSARDGLAGEVETQYF
TRBD2	TRBV19	TRBJ2-1	many	TGTGCCAGTAGTCCTAGCGGGAGCTCCTACAATGAGCAGTTCTTC	CASSPSGSSYNEQFF
.	TRBV12-3/TRBV12-4	TRBJ2-1	once	TGTGCCAGCAGCCTACTAGCTGGGCGTGAGCAGTTCTTC	CASSLLAGREQFF
.	TRBV20-1	TRBJ2-1	few	TGCAGGGCGGGGTACAATGAGCAGTTCTTC	CRAGYNEQFF
TRBD2	TRBV7-8	TRBJ2-3	few	TGTGCCAGCAGCCTATTGACTAGCGGGAGCGGGAGCACAGATACGCAGTATTTT	CASSLLTSGSGSTDTQYF